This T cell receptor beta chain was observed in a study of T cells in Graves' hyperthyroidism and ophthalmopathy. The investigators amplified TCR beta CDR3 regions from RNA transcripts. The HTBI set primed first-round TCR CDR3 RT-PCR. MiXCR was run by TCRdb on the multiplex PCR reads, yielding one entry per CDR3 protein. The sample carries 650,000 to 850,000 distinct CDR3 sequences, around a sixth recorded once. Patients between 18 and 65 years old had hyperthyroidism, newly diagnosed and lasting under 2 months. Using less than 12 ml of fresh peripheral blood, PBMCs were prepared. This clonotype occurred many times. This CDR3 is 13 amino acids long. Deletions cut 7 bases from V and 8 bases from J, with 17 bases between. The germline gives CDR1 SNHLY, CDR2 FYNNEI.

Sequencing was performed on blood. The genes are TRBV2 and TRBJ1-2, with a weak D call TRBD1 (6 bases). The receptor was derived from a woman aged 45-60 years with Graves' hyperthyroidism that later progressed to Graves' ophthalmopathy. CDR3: CASTLQGSQGYTF. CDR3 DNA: TGTGCCAGCACCCTACAGGGTTCTCAAGGCTACACCTTC.